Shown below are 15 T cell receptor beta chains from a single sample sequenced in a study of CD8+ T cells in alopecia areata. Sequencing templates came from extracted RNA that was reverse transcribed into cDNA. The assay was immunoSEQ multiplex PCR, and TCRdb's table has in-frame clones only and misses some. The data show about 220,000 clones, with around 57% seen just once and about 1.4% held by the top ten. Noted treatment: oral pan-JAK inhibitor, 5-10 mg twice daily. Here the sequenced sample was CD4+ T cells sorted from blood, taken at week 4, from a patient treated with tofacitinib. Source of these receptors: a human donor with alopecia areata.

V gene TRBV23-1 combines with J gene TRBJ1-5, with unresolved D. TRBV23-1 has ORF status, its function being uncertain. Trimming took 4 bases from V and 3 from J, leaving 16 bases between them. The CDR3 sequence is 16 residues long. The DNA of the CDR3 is TGCGCCAGCAGTCCCAGATATCATACGATCAATCAGCCCCAGCATTTT. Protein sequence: CASSPRYHTINQPQHF.

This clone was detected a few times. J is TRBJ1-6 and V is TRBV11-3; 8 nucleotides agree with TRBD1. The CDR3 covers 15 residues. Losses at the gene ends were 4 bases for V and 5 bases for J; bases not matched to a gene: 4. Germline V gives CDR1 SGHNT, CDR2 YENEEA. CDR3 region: CASSSQTGDNSPLHF. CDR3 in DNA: TGTGCCAGCAGCTCCCAGACAGGGGATAATTCACCCCTCCACTTT. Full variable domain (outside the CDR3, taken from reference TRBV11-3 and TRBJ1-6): EAGVVQSPRYKIIEKKQPVAFWCNPISGHNTLYWYLQNLGQGPELLIRYENEEAVDDSQLPKDRFSAERLKGVDSTLKIQPAELGDSAVYLCASSSQTGDNSPLHFGNGTRLTVT.

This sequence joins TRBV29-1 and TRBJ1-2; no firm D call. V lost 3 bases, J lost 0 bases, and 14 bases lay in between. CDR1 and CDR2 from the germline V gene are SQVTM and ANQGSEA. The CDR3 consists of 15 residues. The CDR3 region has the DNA TGCAGCGTTGAGGCCCTGGGGAGGGCTAACTATGGCTACACCTTC. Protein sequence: CSVEALGRANYGYTF.

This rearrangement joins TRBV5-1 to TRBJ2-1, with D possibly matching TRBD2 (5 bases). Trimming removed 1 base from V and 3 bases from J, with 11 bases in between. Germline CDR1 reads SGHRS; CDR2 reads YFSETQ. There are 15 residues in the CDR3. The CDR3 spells CASSLTAADYNEQFF. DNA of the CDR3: TGCGCCAGCAGCTTGACAGCGGCAGACTACAATGAGCAGTTCTTC.

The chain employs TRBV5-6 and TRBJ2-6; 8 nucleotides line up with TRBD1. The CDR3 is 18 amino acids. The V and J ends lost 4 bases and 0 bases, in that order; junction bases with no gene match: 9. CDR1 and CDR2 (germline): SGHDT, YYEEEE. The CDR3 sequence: CASSAGGRSPSGANVLTF. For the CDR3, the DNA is TGTGCCAGCAGCGCAGGGGGCAGATCCCCCTCTGGGGCCAACGTCCTGACTTTC.

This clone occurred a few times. CDR3 loop: CASTASYEQYF. The CDR3 DNA reads as TGTGCCAGCACCGCGTCCTACGAGCAGTACTTC. The chain carries TRBV7-8 and TRBJ2-7; D remains ambiguous. Deletions cut 7 bases from V and 1 base from J, with 5 bases between. The CDR3 consists of 11 residues. The germline gives CDR1 SGHVS, CDR2 FQNEAQ.

The CDR3: CASSQTSPGLYEQYF. In DNA, the CDR3 is TGTGCCAGCAGCCAAACCTCCCCAGGCCTTTACGAGCAGTACTTC. The chain recombines TRBV11-2 with TRBJ2-7; no clear D. The germline V and J ends were trimmed by 5 bases and 4 bases, with 18 bases remaining between them. CDR1 and CDR2 (germline): SGHAT, FQNNGV. The CDR3 covers 15 residues.

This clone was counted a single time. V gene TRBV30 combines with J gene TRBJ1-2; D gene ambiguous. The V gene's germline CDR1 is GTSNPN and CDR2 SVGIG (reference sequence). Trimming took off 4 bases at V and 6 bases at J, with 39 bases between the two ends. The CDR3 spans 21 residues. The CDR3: CAWKLLGNSKFSFRIPDGYTF. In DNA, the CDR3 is TGTGCCTGGAAGTTATTAGGGAACAGTAAATTTTCTTTTAGGATCCCTGATGGCTACACCTTC.

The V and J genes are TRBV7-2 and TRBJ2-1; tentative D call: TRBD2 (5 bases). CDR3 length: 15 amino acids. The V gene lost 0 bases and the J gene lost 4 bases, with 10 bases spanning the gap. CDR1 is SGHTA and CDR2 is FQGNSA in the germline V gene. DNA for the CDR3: TGTGCCAGCAGCTTAGCGTTTGGCGGGTACAATGAGCAGTTCTTC. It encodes CASSLAFGGYNEQFF.

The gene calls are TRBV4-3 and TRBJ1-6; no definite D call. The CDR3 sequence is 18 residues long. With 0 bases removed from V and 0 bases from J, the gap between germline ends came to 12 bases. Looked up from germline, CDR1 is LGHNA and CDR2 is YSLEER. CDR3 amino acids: CASSQDEAGSSYNSPLHF. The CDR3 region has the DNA TGCGCCAGCAGCCAAGATGAGGCGGGGAGCTCCTATAATTCACCCCTCCACTTT.

The CDR3 nucleotides are TGTGCCAGCAGCTTAGGACGGAACTATGGCTACACCTTC. This codes for CASSLGRNYGYTF. This sequence joins TRBV5-6 and TRBJ1-2; the D is unclear. Trimming left V 2 bases short and J 2 bases short, with 7 bases between. The CDR3 is made up of 13 amino acids. CDR1 SGHDT and CDR2 YYEEEE come from the germline V gene.

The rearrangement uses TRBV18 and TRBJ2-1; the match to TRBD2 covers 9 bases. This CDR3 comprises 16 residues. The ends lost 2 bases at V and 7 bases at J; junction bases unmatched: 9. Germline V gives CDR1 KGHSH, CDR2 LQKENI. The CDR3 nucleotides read TGTGCCAGCTCACCAGTAAGCGCGGGGGGGCGGAATGAGCAGTTCTTC. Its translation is CASSPVSAGGRNEQFF.

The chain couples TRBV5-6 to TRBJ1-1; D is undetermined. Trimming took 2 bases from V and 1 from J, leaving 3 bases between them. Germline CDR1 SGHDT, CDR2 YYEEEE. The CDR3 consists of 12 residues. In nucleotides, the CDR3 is TGTGCCAGCAGCTTACAGAACACTGAAGCTTTCTTT. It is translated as CASSLQNTEAFF.

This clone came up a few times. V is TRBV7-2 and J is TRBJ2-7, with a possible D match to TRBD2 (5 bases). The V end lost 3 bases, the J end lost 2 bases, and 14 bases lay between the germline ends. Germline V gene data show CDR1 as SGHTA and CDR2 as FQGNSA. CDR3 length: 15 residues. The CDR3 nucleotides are TGTGCCAGCAGCTTGGTTTCCGGGGTCCCCTACGAGCAGTACTTC. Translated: CASSLVSGVPYEQYF.

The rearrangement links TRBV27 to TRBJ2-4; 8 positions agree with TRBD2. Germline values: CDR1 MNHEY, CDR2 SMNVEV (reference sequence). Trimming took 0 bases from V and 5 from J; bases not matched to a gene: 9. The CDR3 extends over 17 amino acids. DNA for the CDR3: TGTGCCAGCAGTTTATCGCCCAGCGGGGGACCTCAAAACATTCAGTACTTC. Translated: CASSLSPSGGPQNIQYF.